This TCR beta chain derives from a study of T cells in Graves' hyperthyroidism and ophthalmopathy (dated by TCRdb to between 2018 and 2020). Turning to the overall study: Peripheral blood samples were taken at initial diagnosis, before any treatment was given. TCR V-J signatures able to tell the groups apart were searched for in a discovery cohort of 90 to 100 patients, of whom roughly 42 had Graves' ophthalmopathy and 55 to 60 had stable Graves' hyperthyroidism. An independent validation cohort of fewer than 20 hyperthyroidism patients and some 15 patients who later progressed to ophthalmopathy tested prospective prediction of ophthalmopathy. The roughly 91 discovery patients were randomly divided into training and test sets at a 7:3 ratio. The study also compared thyroid tissue and blood T-cell repertoires from over 5 Graves' hyperthyroidism patients. After sampling, hyperthyroidism patients received methimazole starting at 30 mg daily, and ophthalmopathy patients received high-dose intravenous methylprednisolone. According to the paper, TCR Vbeta CDR3 sequencing was carried out on around 140 peripheral blood samples, which came from 40 to 45 ophthalmopathy, around 75 hyperthyroidism and approximately 17 progressor patients.

Results and caveats for the whole study, not just this receptor: A model built on a 13 V-J signature distinguished ophthalmopathy from stable hyperthyroidism, reaching 85% to 90% sensitivity and 81.08% specificity in cross-validation and 80%/75% in testing. No statistical method was used to set the sample size in advance, and investigators knew the group allocation. Most expanded thyroid clonotypes (frequency above 0.001) were also found in blood, which suggests that blood repertoires may mirror thyroid immune responses. During validation, the model predicted progression to ophthalmopathy a median of approximately 6 months ahead of onset, with 60% to 71% sensitivity and 72.22% specificity.

The TCR beta CDR3 regions were amplified from the RNA transcripts. The first round of RT-PCR for the TCR CDR3 was performed with the HTBI primer set and the Qiagen OneStep RT-PCR kit. The libraries were constructed in a second round of multiplex PCR and then size-selected and purified. The libraries were sequenced on an Illumina HiSeq2000 using paired-end 100 bp reads. The paper's data handling went like this. Raw data were processed with SOAPnuke, discarding reads with adapters, uncalled bases, mean Phred below 15, or no exact constant-primer or identifier match. COPE v1.2.5 was used to merge the high-quality paired reads, and each unique nucleotide sequence was defined as a clonotype. Clonotypes were aligned to IMGT TRBV, TRBD and TRBJ reference segments using MiTCR v1.1. Only V-J combinations with frequency above 0.0001, covering 99.2% of repertoires, were analysed. The TCS score was defined as F50 (clonal expansion) divided by E x V (chaos), with BLOSUM62-based TCRdist calculated between CDR3 peptides within each V-J. Welch's t-statistics and random forest reduced several hundred V-J features to fewer than 15, which were used in a naive Bayes classifier (R e1071). TCRdb trimmed the raw reads at Q25, called clones with MiXCR and kept productive beta chains. Every entry covers one CDR3 protein and lists the most common genes and DNA from its rows. TCRdb, not the original authors, processed these V and J calls. The sample table shows 200,000 to 300,000 distinct CDR3 sequences, and 16% are seen once. The ten largest account for around 30% of the sample.

In the ophthalmopathy patients, disease was moderately to severely active, with a Clinical Activity Score of 3 or more, a NOSPECS grade of 4 or more, and a duration of less than 3 months. Patients with uncontrolled infections, other autoimmune diseases, pregnancy or lactation were excluded. Clinical symptoms, serum thyroxine and TRAb, thyroid ultrasound, and orbital computed tomography formed the basis for the diagnoses. PBMCs were separated from about 10 ml of fresh peripheral blood using Ficoll-Paque density gradient centrifugation. Total RNA was extracted using Trizol reagent, and RNA quality was assessed on an Agilent 2100 Bioanalyzer. About this clonotype itself: Its antigen remains unidentified. No much larger clone is present one base from it, and per-base qualities are unavailable.

According to the germline V gene, CDR1 reads SGHAT and CDR2 reads FQNNGV. The CDR3 measures 16 amino acids from cysteine to phenylalanine. Of the read, only the CDR3 DNA is kept; its 48 bases are in frame from base 1. Compared with germline, V lacks 5 bases and J lacks 6 bases; bases without a gene match: 9. The receptor's source is a woman aged 18-29 years with Graves' ophthalmopathy. Sequenced material: blood. The V and J segments used are TRBV11-2 and TRBJ2-1, and 11 bases in between align with TRBD2. The nucleotide sequence reads TGTGCCAGCAGCCCTCCAATAGCGGGAGGGGTCAATGAGCAGTTCTTC. Its translation reads: CASSPPIAGGVNEQFF.